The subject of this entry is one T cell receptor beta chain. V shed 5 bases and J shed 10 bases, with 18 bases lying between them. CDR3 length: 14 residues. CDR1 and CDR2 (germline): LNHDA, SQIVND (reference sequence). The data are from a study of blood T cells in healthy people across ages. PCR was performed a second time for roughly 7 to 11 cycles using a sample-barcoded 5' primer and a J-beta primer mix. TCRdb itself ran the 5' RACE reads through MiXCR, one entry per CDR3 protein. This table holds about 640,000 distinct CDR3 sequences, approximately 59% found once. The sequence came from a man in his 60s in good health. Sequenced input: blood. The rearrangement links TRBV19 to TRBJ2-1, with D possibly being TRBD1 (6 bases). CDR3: CASSSSEGVEEQFF. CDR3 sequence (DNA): TGTGCCAGTAGTTCCTCTGAGGGGGTAGAGGAGCAGTTCTTC.